The next 7 T cell receptor beta chains were all read from a single sample in a study of T cells in Graves' hyperthyroidism and ophthalmopathy. Amplification targeted TCR beta CDR3 regions from RNA transcripts. An initial round of RT-PCR targeting the TCR CDR3 relied on the HTBI primer set. TCRdb processed the multiplex PCR reads anew with MiXCR; each CDR3 protein has one entry. The table includes about 640,000 distinct CDR3 sequences, about a fifth detected once. The material sequenced was blood. The receptors come from a man younger than 40 with Graves' ophthalmopathy.

There are a few counts of this clonotype. The gene calls are TRBV27 and TRBJ2-1; D possibly corresponds to TRBD1 (6 bases). The CDR3 is 21 amino acids. Trimming removed 0 bases at V and 3 bases at J, with 27 bases between. From germline, CDR1 is MNHEY and CDR2 SMNVEV (reference sequence). CDR3 protein: CASSLSAAGETYDADYNEQFF. In DNA form, the CDR3 reads TGTGCCAGCAGTTTATCAGCGGCAGGGGAAACCTATGACGCGGACTACAATGAGCAGTTCTTC.

The chain recombines TRBV24-1 with TRBJ2-5, with 11 positions matching TRBD2. Germline trimming cut 3 bases from V and 4 bases from J; bases unmatched to any gene: 3. Germline CDR1 and CDR2: KGHDR and SFDVKD. This CDR3 is built from 15 residues. DNA for the CDR3: TGTGCCACCAGTGATGGAACTAGCGGGAGAGAGACCCAGTACTTC. Amino acid sequence: CATSDGTSGRETQYF.

This clonotype was recorded a few times. This chain joins TRBV3-1 and TRBJ2-1, with D unclear. Germline V gene sequence: CDR1 LGHDT, CDR2 YNNKEL (reference sequence). V lost 2 bases and J lost 0, with 17 bases in between. The CDR3 runs 18 residues. This CDR3 is CASSQSFGSRSSYNEQFF. The CDR3 DNA is TGTGCCAGCAGCCAATCTTTTGGTAGCCGTAGCTCCTACAATGAGCAGTTCTTC.

On this clonotype itself: Germline and junction disagree at one end, which may indicate a read error. The genes are TRBV7-2 and TRBJ2-5; 8 nucleotides line up with TRBD2. The germline CDR1 and CDR2 sequences are SGHTA and FQGNSA. This CDR3 comprises 14 residues. CDR3 loop: CASSVAGSKVTQYF. The DNA for the CDR3 is TGTGCCAGCAGCGTAGCGGGGAGTAAGGTGACCCAGTACTTC.

This clonotype occurred many times. The chain links TRBV5-6 to TRBJ1-2; 12 bases are a match to TRBD1. CDR3 length: 14 residues. Trimming cost V 4 bases and J 8 bases; bases outside gene matches: 6. The germline V gene has CDR1 SGHDT and CDR2 YYEEEE. This CDR3 is CASSPGQGARGYTF. DNA of the CDR3: TGTGCCAGCAGCCCGGGACAGGGGGCGAGAGGCTACACCTTC. Looking up the rest from reference TRBV5-6 and TRBJ1-2 gives the full variable domain: DAGVTQSPTHLIKTRGQQVTLRCSPKSGHDTVSWYQQALGQGPQFIFQYYEEEERQRGNFPDRFSGHQFPNYSSELNVNALLLGDSALYLCASSPGQGARGYTFGSGTRLTVV.

This clonotype occurred many times. The V call is TRBV7-3, the J call TRBJ2-3; D may be TRBD1 (6 bases). CDR3 length: 17 residues. The germline V gene encodes CDR1 SGHTA and CDR2 FQGTGA. V lost 0 bases, J lost 2 bases, and 15 bases lay in between. CDR3 sequence (DNA): TGTGCCAGCAGCTTAACGGCCAGGGGAAGTCTCACAGATACGCAGTATTTT. Its translation: CASSLTARGSLTDTQYF.

V is TRBV10-3 and J is TRBJ2-7; possible D gene TRBD1, 6 bases. The CDR3 runs 13 residues. CDR1 and CDR2 (germline): ENHRY, SYGVKD. V was clipped by 6 bases and J by 2 bases, with 11 bases between them. DNA of the CDR3: TGTGCCATCAGGCTACAGGGAGCCTACGAGCAGTACTTC. Translating gives CAIRLQGAYEQYF.